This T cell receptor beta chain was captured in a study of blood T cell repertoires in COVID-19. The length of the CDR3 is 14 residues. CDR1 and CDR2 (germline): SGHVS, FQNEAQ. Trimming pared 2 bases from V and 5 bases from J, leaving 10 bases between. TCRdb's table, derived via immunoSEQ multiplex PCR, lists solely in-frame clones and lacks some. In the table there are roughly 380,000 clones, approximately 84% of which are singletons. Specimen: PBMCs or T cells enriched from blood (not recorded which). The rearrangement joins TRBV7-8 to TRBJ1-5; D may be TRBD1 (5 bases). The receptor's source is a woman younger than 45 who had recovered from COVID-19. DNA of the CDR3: TGTGCCAGCAGCTTAACGGGAGGGGATCAGCCCCAGCATTTT. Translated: CASSLTGGDQPQHF.